This is a list of T cell receptor beta chains from one sample in a study of response to subunit inactivated influenza vaccine. TCRdb re-called the RT-PCR reads through MiXCR, storing one row per CDR3 protein. The sample includes about 540,000 distinct CDR3 sequences, less than 25% of them seen just once. These same records also appear under a second study, on T cells expressing NK-cell markers.

The material sequenced was CD4+ T cells sorted from PBMCs, taken roughly 12 days after vaccination. These receptors all stem from a man over 45 who received an inactivated influenza vaccine. CDR3s include the opening cysteine and the closing phenylalanine or tryptophan. The D gene is left open where the match is weak. A clone size is listed for some rows: how often the clone was seen (once, few, many), or a class if it is expanded.

d_call | j_call | v_call | clone_size | cdr3_nt | cdr3_aa
TRBD1 | TRBJ2-5 | TRBV5-1 | few | TGCGCCAGCAGCGGGGGGACAGGGCAAGAGACCCAGTACTTC | CASSGGTGQETQYF
TRBD1 | TRBJ2-5 | TRBV4-1 | - | TGCGCCAGCAGGGGACAGGGAAGAGGTATCCAGTACTTC | CASRGQGRGIQYF
- | TRBJ2-5 | TRBV5-1 | - | TGCGCCAGCAGCTTGGGAGGTGGGTCCTTCCAAGAGACCCAGTACTTC | CASSLGGGSFQETQYF
TRBD1 | TRBJ1-1 | TRBV28 | - | TGTGCCAGCAGCATACTGGGACAGGGACTCAACACTGAAGCTTTCTTT | CASSILGQGLNTEAFF
TRBD2 | TRBJ2-2 | TRBV5-6 | once | TGTGCCACCCGCCGGGGGGGTACCGGGGAGCTGTTTTTT | CATRRGGTGELFF
- | TRBJ2-6 | TRBV21-1 | - | TGTGCCAGCAGCAAAGGGACGAGTCCGGAGTCCAGACAGGGAACTATCTCTGGGGCCAACGTCCTGACTTTC | CASSKGTSPESRQGTISGANVLTF
TRBD2 | TRBJ2-7 | TRBV6-1 | many | TGTGCCAGCAGCCCTCGGATAGCGGGGGCCTACGAGCAGTACTTC | CASSPRIAGAYEQYF
- | TRBJ1-3 | TRBV7-2 | - | TGTGCCAGCAGCCCCAGGGAGACTAGAAACACCATATATTTT | CASSPRETRNTIYF
- | TRBJ1-4 | TRBV12-3/TRBV12-4 | - | TGTGCCAGCAGTTTCCGGGGGCCTAATGAAAAACTGTTTTTT | CASSFRGPNEKLFF
TRBD1 | TRBJ1-5 | TRBV6-2/TRBV6-3 | - | TGTGCCAGCAGTTCCCCGGACAGGGGTGGCGGTCAGCCCCAGCATTTT | CASSSPDRGGGQPQHF
- | TRBJ1-5 | TRBV20-1 | - | TGCAGTGCTAGAGCGGACAGCAATCAGCCCCAGCATTTT | CSARADSNQPQHF
TRBD2 | TRBJ2-5 | TRBV7-9 | - | TGTGCCAGCAGCTTAGGGTCGCTAGCGGGGGAGACCCAGTACTTC | CASSLGSLAGETQYF
TRBD1 | TRBJ1-1 | TRBV5-1 | - | TGCGCCAGCAGCTCGGACAGGGCGTACACTGAAGCTTTCTTT | CASSSDRAYTEAFF
TRBD2 | TRBJ2-3 | TRBV29-1 | many | TGCAGCGTTGCGGCTGGACTAGCGGGGAGCACAGATACGCAGTATTTT | CSVAAGLAGSTDTQYF
- | TRBJ2-6 | TRBV20-1 | - | TGCAGTGCTAGAGCCCCGAACTCTGGGGCCAACGTCCTGACTTTC | CSARAPNSGANVLTF
TRBD2 | TRBJ2-5 | TRBV7-8 | few | TGTGCCAGCAGCTTAGACGGGGGGGCTAAGAGGACCCAGTACTTC | CASSLDGGAKRTQYF
- | TRBJ2-4 | TRBV20-1 | few | TGCAGTGCCGTTCACCAGGGAGGCAACATTCAGTACTTC | CSAVHQGGNIQYF
- | TRBJ1-6 | TRBV12-3/TRBV12-4 | - | TGTGCCAGCAGTCCGGGGGTTAGTTCACCCCTCCACTTT | CASSPGVSSPLHF
TRBD1 | TRBJ2-3 | TRBV12-3/TRBV12-4 | once | TGTGCCAGCAGTTTTCCCAGACAGGGGAGGTATTTT | CASSFPRQGRYF
- | TRBJ1-1 | TRBV7-2 | - | TGTGCCAGCAGTTTATACAGGGAGACAGCTTTCTTT | CASSLYRETAFF
TRBD1 | TRBJ2-7 | TRBV12-3/TRBV12-4 | - | TGTGCCAGCAATCGACAGGGGCCCTCCTACGAGCAGTACTTC | CASNRQGPSYEQYF
TRBD1 | TRBJ1-2 | TRBV5-6 | few | TGTGCCAGCAGCGGACAGGGGCGAGCTAACTATGGCTACACCTTC | CASSGQGRANYGYTF
TRBD2 | TRBJ2-1 | TRBV7-2 | - | TGTGCCAGCAGCTTAGCAACTAGCGGCGGTTCCTACAATGAGCAGTTCTTC | CASSLATSGGSYNEQFF
- | TRBJ2-3 | TRBV30 | - | TGTGCCTGGAGTGTATTGGGGGCCAGCACAGATACGCAGTATTTT | CAWSVLGASTDTQYF
TRBD2 | TRBJ2-5 | TRBV20-1 | few | TGCAGTGCCAGAAGCGGGGGAGAGACCCAGTACTTC | CSARSGGETQYF
- | TRBJ2-2 | TRBV5-1 | - | TGCGCCAGCAGCTTTGACTGGGGGACCGCCGGGGAGCTGTTTTTT | CASSFDWGTAGELFF
TRBD1 | TRBJ2-1 | TRBV6-5 | few | TGTGCCAGCAGTATCTCGGGACAGGCACTAAATGAGCAGTTCTTC | CASSISGQALNEQFF
- | TRBJ2-1 | TRBV7-2 | - | TGTGCCAGCAGCTTAGCCCTGTCAACAGACAATGAGCAGTTCTTC | CASSLALSTDNEQFF
- | TRBJ2-7 | TRBV2 | - | TGTGCCAGCATTCTGGGTGTGGCAGGGGACGTCTACGAGCAGTACTTC | CASILGVAGDVYEQYF
- | TRBJ2-3 | TRBV6-2/TRBV6-3 | many | TGTGCCAGCAGCCCACCCAGCCCAGATACGCAGTATTTT | CASSPPSPDTQYF
TRBD1 | TRBJ1-6 | TRBV4-3 | - | TGCGCCAGCAGCCAAGACGGGACAGTCTATTCACCCCTCCACTTT | CASSQDGTVYSPLHF
- | TRBJ2-7 | TRBV28 | few | TGTGCCACCACCCGGCCTAGCTCCTACGAGCAGTACTTC | CATTRPSSYEQYF
- | TRBJ2-5 | TRBV15 | few | TGTGCCACCAGCAGAGATCTCCCCGGGACGGCCCTTAAGACCCAGTACTTC | CATSRDLPGTALKTQYF
TRBD2 | TRBJ2-3 | TRBV20-1 | - | TGCAGTGCTAGAATGTGGAGTAGCGGGAGGTCAGATACGCAGTATTTT | CSARMWSSGRSDTQYF
TRBD1 | TRBJ2-3 | TRBV7-3 | - | TGTGCCAGCAGCTTACGTGGGACAGTGGTGGATACGCAGTATTTT | CASSLRGTVVDTQYF